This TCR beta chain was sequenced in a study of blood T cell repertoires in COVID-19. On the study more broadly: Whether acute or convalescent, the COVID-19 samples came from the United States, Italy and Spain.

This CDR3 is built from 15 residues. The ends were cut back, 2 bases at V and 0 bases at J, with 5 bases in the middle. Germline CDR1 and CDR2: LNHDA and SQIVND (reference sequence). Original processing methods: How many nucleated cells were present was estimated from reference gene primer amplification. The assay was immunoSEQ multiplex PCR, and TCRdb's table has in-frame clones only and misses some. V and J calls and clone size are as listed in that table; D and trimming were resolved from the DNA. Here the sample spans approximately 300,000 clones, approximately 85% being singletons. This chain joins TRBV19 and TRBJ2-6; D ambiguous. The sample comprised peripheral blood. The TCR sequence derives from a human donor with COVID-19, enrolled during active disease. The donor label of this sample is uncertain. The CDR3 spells CASSILSSGANVLTF. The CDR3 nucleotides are TGTGCCAGTAGTATACTCAGCTCTGGGGCCAACGTCCTGACTTTC.